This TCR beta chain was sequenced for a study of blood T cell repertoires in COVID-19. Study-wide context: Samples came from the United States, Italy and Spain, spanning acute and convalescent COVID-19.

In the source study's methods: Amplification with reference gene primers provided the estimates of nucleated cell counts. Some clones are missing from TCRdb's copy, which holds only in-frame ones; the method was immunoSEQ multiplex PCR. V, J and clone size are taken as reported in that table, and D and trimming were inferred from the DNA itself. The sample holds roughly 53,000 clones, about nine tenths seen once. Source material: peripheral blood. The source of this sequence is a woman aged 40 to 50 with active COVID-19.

DNA for the CDR3: TGTGCCAGTAAGGGCCTAGCGAGCACAGATACGCAGTATTTT. Its translation is CASKGLASTDTQYF. This rearrangement joins TRBV19 to TRBJ2-3; D possibly corresponds to TRBD2 (6 bases). CDR3 length: 14 amino acids. CDR1 and CDR2 from the germline V gene are LNHDA and SQIVND (reference sequence). Trimming removed 7 bases from V and 0 bases from J, with 11 bases in between.